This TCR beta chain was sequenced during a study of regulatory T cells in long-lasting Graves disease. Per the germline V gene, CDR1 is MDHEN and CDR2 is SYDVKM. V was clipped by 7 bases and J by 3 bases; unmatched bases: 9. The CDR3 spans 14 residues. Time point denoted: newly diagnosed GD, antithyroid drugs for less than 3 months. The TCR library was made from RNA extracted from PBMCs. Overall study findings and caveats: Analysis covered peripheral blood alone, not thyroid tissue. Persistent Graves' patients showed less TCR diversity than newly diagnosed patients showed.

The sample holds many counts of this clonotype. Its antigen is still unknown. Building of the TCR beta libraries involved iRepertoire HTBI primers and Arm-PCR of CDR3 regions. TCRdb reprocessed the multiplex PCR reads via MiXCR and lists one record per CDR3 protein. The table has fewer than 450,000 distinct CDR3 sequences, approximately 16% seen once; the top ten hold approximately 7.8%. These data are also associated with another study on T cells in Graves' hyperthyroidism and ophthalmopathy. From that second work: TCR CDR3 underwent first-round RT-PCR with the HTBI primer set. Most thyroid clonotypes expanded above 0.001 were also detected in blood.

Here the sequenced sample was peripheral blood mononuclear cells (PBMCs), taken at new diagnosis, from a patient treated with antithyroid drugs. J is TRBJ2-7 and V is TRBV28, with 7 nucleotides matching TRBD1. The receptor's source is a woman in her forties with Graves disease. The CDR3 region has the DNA TGTGCCAGCAACACCGGGACAGTTTACTACGAGCAGTACTTC. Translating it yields CASNTGTVYYEQYF.